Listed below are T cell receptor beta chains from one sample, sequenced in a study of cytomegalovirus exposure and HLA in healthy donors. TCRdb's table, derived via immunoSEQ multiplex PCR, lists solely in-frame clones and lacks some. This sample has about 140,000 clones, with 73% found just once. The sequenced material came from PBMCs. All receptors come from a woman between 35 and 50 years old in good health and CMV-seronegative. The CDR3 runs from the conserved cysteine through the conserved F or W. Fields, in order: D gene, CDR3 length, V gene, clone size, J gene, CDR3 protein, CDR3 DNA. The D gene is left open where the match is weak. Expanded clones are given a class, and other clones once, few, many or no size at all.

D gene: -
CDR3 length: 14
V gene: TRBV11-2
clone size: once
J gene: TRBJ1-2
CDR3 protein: CASSLDPQGFGYTF
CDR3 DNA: TGTGCCAGCAGCTTAGATCCCCAGGGTTTTGGCTACACCTTC

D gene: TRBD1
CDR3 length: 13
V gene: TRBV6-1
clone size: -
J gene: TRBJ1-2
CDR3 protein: CASRQGPLYGYTF
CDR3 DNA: TGTGCCAGCCGACAGGGGCCTTTATATGGCTACACCTTC

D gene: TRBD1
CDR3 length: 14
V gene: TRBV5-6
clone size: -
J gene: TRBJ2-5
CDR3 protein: CASSRGTGGETQYF
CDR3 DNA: TGTGCCAGCAGCAGGGGGACAGGGGGAGAGACCCAGTACTTC

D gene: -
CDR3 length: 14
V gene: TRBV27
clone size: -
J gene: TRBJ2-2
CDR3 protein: CASSLSLNTGELFF
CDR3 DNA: TGTGCCAGCAGTTTATCCTTGAACACCGGGGAGCTGTTTTTT

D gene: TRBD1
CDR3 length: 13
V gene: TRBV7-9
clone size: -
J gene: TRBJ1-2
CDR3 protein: CASSTTGTGGYTF
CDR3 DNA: TGTGCCAGCAGCACGACAGGGACAGGTGGCTACACCTTC

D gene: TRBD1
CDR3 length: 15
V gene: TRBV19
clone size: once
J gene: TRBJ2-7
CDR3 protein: CASRASGTDPGEQYF
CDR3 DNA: TGTGCCAGTAGAGCCTCCGGGACAGACCCTGGGGAGCAGTACTTC

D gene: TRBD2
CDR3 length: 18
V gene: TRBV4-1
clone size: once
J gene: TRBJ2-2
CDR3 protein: CASSQELAGAGDTGELFF
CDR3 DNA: TGCGCCAGCAGCCAAGAGTTAGCGGGGGCCGGGGACACCGGGGAGCTGTTTTTT

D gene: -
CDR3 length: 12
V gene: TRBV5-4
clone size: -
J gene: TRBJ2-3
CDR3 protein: CASSFGGDTQYF
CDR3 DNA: TGTGCCAGCAGCTTCGGAGGGGATACGCAGTATTTT

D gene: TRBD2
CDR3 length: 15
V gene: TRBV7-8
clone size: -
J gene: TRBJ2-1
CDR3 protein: CASGLAGAHYNEQFF
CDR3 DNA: TGTGCCAGTGGGCTAGCGGGGGCCCACTACAATGAGCAGTTCTTC

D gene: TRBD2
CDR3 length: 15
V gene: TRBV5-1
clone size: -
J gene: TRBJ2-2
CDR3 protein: CASSLDSGVTGELFF
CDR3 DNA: TGCGCCAGCAGCTTGGATAGCGGGGTCACCGGGGAGCTGTTTTTT

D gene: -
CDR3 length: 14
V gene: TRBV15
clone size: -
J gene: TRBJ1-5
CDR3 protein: CATSVGQYNQPQHF
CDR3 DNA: TGTGCCACCAGCGTAGGACAGTACAATCAGCCCCAGCATTTT

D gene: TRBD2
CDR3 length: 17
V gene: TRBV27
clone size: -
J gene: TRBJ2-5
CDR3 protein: CASSSGTSGGVGETQYF
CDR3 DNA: TGTGCCAGCAGTAGCGGGACTAGCGGGGGGGTTGGAGAGACCCAGTACTTC

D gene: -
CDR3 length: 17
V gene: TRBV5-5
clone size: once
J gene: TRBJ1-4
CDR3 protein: CASSLLDGLGLNEKLFF
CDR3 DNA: TGTGCCAGCAGCTTATTGGACGGACTCGGGTTAAATGAAAAACTGTTTTTT

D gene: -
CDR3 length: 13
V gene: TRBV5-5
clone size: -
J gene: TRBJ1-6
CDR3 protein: CASSQDWNSPLHF
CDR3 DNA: TGTGCCAGCAGCCAGGACTGGAATTCACCCCTCCACTTT

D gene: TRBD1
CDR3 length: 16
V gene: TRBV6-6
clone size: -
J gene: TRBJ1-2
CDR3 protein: CASSPPDRISNYGYTF
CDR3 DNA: TGTGCCAGCAGTCCGCCGGACAGGATTTCTAACTATGGCTACACCTTC

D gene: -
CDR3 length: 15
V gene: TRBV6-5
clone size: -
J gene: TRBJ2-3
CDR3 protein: CASGVAGAHTDTQYF
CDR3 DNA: TGTGCCAGCGGGGTTGCGGGGGCGCACACAGATACGCAGTATTTT

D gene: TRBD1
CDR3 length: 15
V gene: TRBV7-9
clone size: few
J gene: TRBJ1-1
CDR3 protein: CASSLDRGHGTEAFF
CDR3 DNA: TGTGCCAGCAGCTTAGACAGGGGGCATGGGACTGAAGCTTTCTTT

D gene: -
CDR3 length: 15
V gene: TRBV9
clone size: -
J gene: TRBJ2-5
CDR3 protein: CASSGDPGGFETQYF
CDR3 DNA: TGTGCCAGCAGTGGGGACCCAGGGGGGTTTGAGACCCAGTACTTC

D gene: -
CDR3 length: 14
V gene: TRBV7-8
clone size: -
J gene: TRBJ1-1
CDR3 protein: CASSLVGSYTEAFF
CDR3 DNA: TGTGCCAGCAGCCTAGTCGGGAGCTACACTGAAGCTTTCTTT

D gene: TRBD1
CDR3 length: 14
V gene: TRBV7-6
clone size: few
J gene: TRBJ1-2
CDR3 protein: CASSSRGQGHGYTF
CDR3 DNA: TGTGCCAGCAGCTCCCGGGGACAGGGGCATGGCTACACCTTC

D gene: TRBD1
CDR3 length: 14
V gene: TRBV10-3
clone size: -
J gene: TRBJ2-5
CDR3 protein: CATAGPGGRETQYF
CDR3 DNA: TGTGCCACTGCGGGTCCAGGGGGTCGAGAGACCCAGTACTTC

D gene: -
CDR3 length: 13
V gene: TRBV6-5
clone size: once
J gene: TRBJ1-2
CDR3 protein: CASNSGINYGYTF
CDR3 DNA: TGTGCCAGCAATTCAGGGATTAACTATGGCTACACCTTC

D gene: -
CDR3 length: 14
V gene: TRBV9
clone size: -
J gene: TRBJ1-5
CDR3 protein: CASSVDGGYQPQHF
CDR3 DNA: TGTGCCAGCAGCGTCGACGGAGGATATCAGCCCCAGCATTTT

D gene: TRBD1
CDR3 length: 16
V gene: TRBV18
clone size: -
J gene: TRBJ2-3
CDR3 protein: CASSPKTTGGTDTQYF
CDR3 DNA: TGTGCCAGCTCACCAAAGACGACAGGGGGTACAGATACGCAGTATTTT

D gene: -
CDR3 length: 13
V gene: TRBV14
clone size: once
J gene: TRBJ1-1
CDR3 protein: CASSQFQGTEAFF
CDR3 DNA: TGTGCCAGCAGCCAATTCCAGGGCACTGAAGCTTTCTTT

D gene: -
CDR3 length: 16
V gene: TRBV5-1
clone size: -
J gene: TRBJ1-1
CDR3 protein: CASSLANGQMNTEAFF
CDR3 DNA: TGCGCCAGCAGCTTGGCCAACGGACAGATGAACACTGAAGCTTTCTTT

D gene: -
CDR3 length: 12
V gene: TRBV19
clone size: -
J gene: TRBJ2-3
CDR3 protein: CASSPEGDTQYF
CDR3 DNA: TGTGCCAGTAGCCCGGAGGGGGATACGCAGTATTTT

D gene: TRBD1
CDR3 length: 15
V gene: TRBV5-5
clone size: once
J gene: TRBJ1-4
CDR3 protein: CASSLEGTGEEKLFF
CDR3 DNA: TGTGCCAGCAGCTTGGAGGGGACAGGGGAGGAAAAACTGTTTTTT

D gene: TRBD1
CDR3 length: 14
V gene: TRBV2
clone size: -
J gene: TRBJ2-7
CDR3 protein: CASSDRTGAYEQYF
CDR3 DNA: TGTGCCAGCAGTGACAGGACAGGGGCCTACGAGCAGTACTTC

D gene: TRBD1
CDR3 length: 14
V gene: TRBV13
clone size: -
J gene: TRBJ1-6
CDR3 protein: CASSSGQNNSPLHF
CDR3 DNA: TGTGCCAGCAGCTCGGGACAGAATAATTCACCCCTCCACTTT

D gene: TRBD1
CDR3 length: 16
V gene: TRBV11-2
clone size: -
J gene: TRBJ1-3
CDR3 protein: CASSWGTGGSGNTIYF
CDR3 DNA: TGTGCCAGCAGCTGGGGGACAGGGGGCTCTGGAAACACCATATATTTT

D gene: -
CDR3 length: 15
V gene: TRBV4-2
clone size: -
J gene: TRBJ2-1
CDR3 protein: CASSQGTGSENEQLF
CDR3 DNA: TGTGCCAGCAGCCAAGGAACAGGGTCGGAGAATGAGCAGCTCTTC

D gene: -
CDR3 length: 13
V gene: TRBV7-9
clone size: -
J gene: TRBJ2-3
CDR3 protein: CASSLSGADTQYF
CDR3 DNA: TGTGCCAGCAGCTTATCTGGGGCCGATACGCAGTATTTT

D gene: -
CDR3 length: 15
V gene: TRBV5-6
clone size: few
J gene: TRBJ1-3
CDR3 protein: CASSFWYSSGNTIYF
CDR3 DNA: TGTGCCAGCAGCTTCTGGTACAGCTCTGGAAACACCATATATTTT